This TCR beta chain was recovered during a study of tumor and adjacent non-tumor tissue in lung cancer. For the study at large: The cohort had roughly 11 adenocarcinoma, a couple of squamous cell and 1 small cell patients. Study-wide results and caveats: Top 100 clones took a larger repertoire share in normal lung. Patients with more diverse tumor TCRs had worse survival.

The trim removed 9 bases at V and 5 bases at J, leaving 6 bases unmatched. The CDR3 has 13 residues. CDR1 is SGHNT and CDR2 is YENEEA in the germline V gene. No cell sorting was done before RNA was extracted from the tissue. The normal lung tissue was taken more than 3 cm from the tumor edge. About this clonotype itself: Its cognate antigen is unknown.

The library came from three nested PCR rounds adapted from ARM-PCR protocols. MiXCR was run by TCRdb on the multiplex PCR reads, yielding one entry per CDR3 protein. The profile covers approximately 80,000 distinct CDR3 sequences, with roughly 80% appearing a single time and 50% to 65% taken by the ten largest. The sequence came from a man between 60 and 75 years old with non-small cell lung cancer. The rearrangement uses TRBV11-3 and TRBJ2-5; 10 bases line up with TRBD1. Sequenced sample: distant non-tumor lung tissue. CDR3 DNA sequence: TGTGCCAGGCTGACAGGGGGCTGGGAGACCCAGTACTTC. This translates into CARLTGGWETQYF.